Listed below are T cell receptor beta chains from one sample, sequenced in a study of Ad26.COV2.S vaccination and SARS-CoV-2 variants. Sequenced by immunoSEQ multiplex PCR; TCRdb stores in-frame clones only, minus some. The sample lists about 98,000 clones; 60% to 85% were seen once. The specimen comprised peripheral blood, sampled after recovery from COVID-19. All receptors come from a human donor who had recovered from COVID-19. The CDR3 runs from the conserved cysteine through the conserved F or W.

TRBV5-1 CASSTGTSGGLQETQYF
TRBV10-3 CAISDRDRGEFF
TRBV27 CASSLLGGGQSHEQYF
TRBV27 CASSQAGAFTDTQYF
TRBV9 CASSVRGSFTDEQFF
TRBV12-5 CASGLDGTRGNYEQYF
TRBV3-1/TRBV3-2 CASSQEGRGRMNTGELFF
TRBV6-1 CASSDGGLNHKNIQYF
TRBV30 CAWSPPRALVTQYF
TRBV2 CASSVGTGDYEQYF
TRBV10-1 CASSENSGGDTDTQYF
TRBV14 CASSQLRGAYEQYF
TRBV5-1 CASSLAFDQPQHF
TRBV7-2 CASSPQPSTATGELFF
TRBV27 CASSLYTTDTQYF
TRBV7-6 CASSLAVGGIGTEAFF
TRBV5-1 CASSADSGRVYEQYF
TRBV24-1 CATSDWTGVGAGELFF
TRBV7-2 CASSPQRRASGVETQYF
TRBV19 CASSGWGQGTSPLHF
TRBV5-1 CASRADGDTQYF
TRBV6-2/TRBV6-3 CASSIGLVTDTQYF
TRBV5-5 CASSLSTDTQYF
TRBV28 CASREGENTEAFF
TRBV28 CASIRGGDEKLFF
TRBV10-3 CAIRDRWNGELFF
TRBV7-9 CASSLAPGRNEKLFF
TRBV7-2 CASSSLLGGRTEAFF
TRBV6-2/TRBV6-3 CASSYAGTGSPLHF
TRBV4-3 CASSQDPRSDPLHF
TRBV28 CASSPDRDYGYTF